These T cell receptor beta chains were read from a single sample in a study of T-cell memory formation after mild COVID-19. TCRdb itself ran the 5' RACE reads through MiXCR, one entry per CDR3 protein. The table has 400,000 or so distinct CDR3 sequences, roughly 20% seen once. Sequencing used PBMCs or a T cell subset sorted from them (not recorded which). These TCRs come from an adult woman who had mild COVID-19 (a few samples of this study predate the infection). Cell type and time point are not known. Each CDR3 is given with its conserved first and last residue. A D gene is named only where the DNA matches it firmly. A row's size may be missing; if present it is once, few, many or a size class.

v_call	j_call	clone_size	d_call	cdr3_length	cdr3_nt	cdr3_aa
TRBV3-1	TRBJ2-1	.	TRBD2	16	TGTGCCAGCAGCCAAGGAGCGGGGGGGTTAGGCAATGAGCAGTTCTTC	CASSQGAGGLGNEQFF
TRBV6-5	TRBJ2-3	.	TRBD1	20	TGTGCCAGCAGTTACACCATGGGGACAGGGGGCTCCACCGTCACAGATACGCAGTATTTT	CASSYTMGTGGSTVTDTQYF
TRBV20-1	TRBJ2-7	few	.	13	TGCAGTGCTAGATATTCAGGCAACTACGAGCAGTACTTC	CSARYSGNYEQYF
TRBV18	TRBJ1-6	.	TRBD1	15	TGTGCCAGCTCACCTGGACAGGGGGCTGATTCACCCCTCCACTTT	CASSPGQGADSPLHF
TRBV20-1	TRBJ2-1	.	TRBD2	18	TGCAGTGCTAGAGTTGTGGGACTAGCGGGAGTCGGTTACAATGAGCAGTTCTTC	CSARVVGLAGVGYNEQFF
TRBV7-2	TRBJ1-1	.	.	15	TGTGCCAGCAGCCCAGAGGGACTGAAGAACACTGAAGCTTTCTTT	CASSPEGLKNTEAFF
TRBV12-3/TRBV12-4	TRBJ1-5	few	.	14	TGTGCCAGCAGTTTAGGACGGCTCAATCAGCCCCAGCATTTT	CASSLGRLNQPQHF
TRBV4-3	TRBJ2-1	.	TRBD2	23	TGCGCCAGCAGCCAAGATTGGGTCGGCGGCGGGACTAGCGGGAGCCTCTCCTACAATGAGCAGTTCTTC	CASSQDWVGGGTSGSLSYNEQFF
TRBV5-6	TRBJ1-3	many	.	15	TGTGCCAGCAGCTTACATGGCGCCGTAGGACTCACCATATATTTT	CASSLHGAVGLTIYF
TRBV2	TRBJ1-2	few	.	13	TGTGCCAGCAGTGGGACAGAGACTTATGGCTACACCTTC	CASSGTETYGYTF
TRBV12-3/TRBV12-4	TRBJ2-7	.	.	13	TGTGCCAGCAGGCAGGGACGGCTCTACGAGCAGTACTTC	CASRQGRLYEQYF
TRBV7-3	TRBJ2-3	many	TRBD2	16	TGTGCCAGCAGCACCGGGACTAGCGGGAGCACAGATACGCAGTATTTT	CASSTGTSGSTDTQYF
TRBV10-3	TRBJ2-3	.	TRBD2	17	TGTGCCATCAGTAGGGGGTCGGGACTAGCGCAGACAGATACGCAGTATTTT	CAISRGSGLAQTDTQYF
TRBV10-3	TRBJ2-5	.	.	14	TGTGCCATCAGTGAGTCGTTTATGGGGGAGACCCAGTACTTC	CAISESFMGETQYF
TRBV7-9	TRBJ2-3	few	.	15	TGTGCCAGCAGCTTAGTAGAGATCAGCACAGATACGCAGTATTTT	CASSLVEISTDTQYF
TRBV12-3/TRBV12-4	TRBJ2-5	.	.	19	TGTGCCAGCACCATGACTGCCGCTCTCTCTGTTCGGGAACAAGAGACCCAGTACTTC	CASTMTAALSVREQETQYF
TRBV4-1	TRBJ2-1	.	.	15	TGCGCCAGCAGCCAAGATGGGAACCCCTACAATGAGCAGTTCTTC	CASSQDGNPYNEQFF
TRBV10-3	TRBJ1-1	.	.	15	TGTGCCATCAGCCCCCTAGGGGCGGCTTCCACTGAAGCTTTCTTT	CAISPLGAASTEAFF
TRBV5-6	TRBJ2-7	few	.	14	TGTGCCAGCAGCTTGGAGCCGGGGAACAACGAGCAGTACTTC	CASSLEPGNNEQYF
TRBV6-5	TRBJ1-3	few	TRBD1	15	TGTGCCAGCAGGGCTGGGACAGGCTCTGGAAACACCATATATTTT	CASRAGTGSGNTIYF
TRBV6-5	TRBJ2-3	.	.	14	TGTGCCAGCAGTTACTCGCAGGGAAGAAATACGCAGTATTTT	CASSYSQGRNTQYF
TRBV11-2	TRBJ2-1	many	.	13	TGTGCCAGCAGCTTAGGGCCGGACAATGAGCAGTTCTTC	CASSLGPDNEQFF
TRBV12-3/TRBV12-4	TRBJ1-1	few	.	15	TGTGCCAGCAGTATCAACCATCAGCCGAACACTGAAGCTTTCTTT	CASSINHQPNTEAFF
TRBV5-1	TRBJ1-1	.	.	12	TGCGCCAGCGCTTCGGGGGGTACTGAAGCTTTCTTT	CASASGGTEAFF
TRBV9	TRBJ2-5	few	.	14	TGTGCCAGCAGCGTACAGGTGGAATCAGAGACCCAGTACTTC	CASSVQVESETQYF
TRBV2	TRBJ2-2	.	TRBD2	16	TGTGCCAGCACCCTGCGTGCGGGGGCGAACACCGGGGAGCTGTTTTTT	CASTLRAGANTGELFF
TRBV14	TRBJ1-1	.	.	15	TGTGCCAGCAGCCGAAACCCGGGGTTGTTAACTGAAGCTTTCTTT	CASSRNPGLLTEAFF
TRBV18	TRBJ2-7	.	.	14	TGTGCCAGCTCACCACCGAACAGGAACTACGAGCAGTACTTC	CASSPPNRNYEQYF
TRBV7-2	TRBJ2-5	few	.	15	TGTGCCAGCAGCTTAGCGGGATTAAAGCAAGAGACCCAGTACTTC	CASSLAGLKQETQYF
TRBV12-3/TRBV12-4	TRBJ2-1	.	.	15	TGTGCCAGCAGTTTAGGCGCGGGGGCCCACAATGAGCAGTTCTTC	CASSLGAGAHNEQFF
TRBV4-1	TRBJ2-5	few	TRBD2	14	TGCGCCAGCAGCCAAGTCACTAGCGTGGAGACCCAGTACTTC	CASSQVTSVETQYF
TRBV18	TRBJ2-1	many	TRBD2	12	TGTGCCAGCTCAAGCGGGAGCTATGAGCAGTTCTTC	CASSSGSYEQFF
TRBV7-8	TRBJ2-7	few	.	15	TGTGCCAGCAGCTCTCGACAGGTACCAACCTACGAGCAGTACTTC	CASSSRQVPTYEQYF
TRBV9	TRBJ2-7	few	.	15	TGTGCCAGCAGCGGAGGCTCTATTGGGGGCAACGAGCAGTACTTC	CASSGGSIGGNEQYF
TRBV15	TRBJ2-7	few	TRBD1	14	TGTGCCACCAGCAGAGAACAGGGGAGCTACGAGCAGTACTTC	CATSREQGSYEQYF
TRBV7-9	TRBJ2-4	.	.	16	TGTGCCAGCAGCGGGACCCTCAATTTAGCCAAAAACATTCAGTACTTC	CASSGTLNLAKNIQYF
TRBV7-9	TRBJ2-5	.	.	12	TGTGCCAGCAGACATAGCTTGGAGACCCAGTACTTC	CASRHSLETQYF
TRBV20-1	TRBJ2-1	once	TRBD2	14	TGCAGTGCTAGGCACCTAGCGGGATACAATGAGCAGTTCTTC	CSARHLAGYNEQFF
TRBV7-9	TRBJ2-1	few	TRBD2	16	TGTGCCAGCAGCTTATTAGTCGGGGGGGCCGAAGATGAGCAGTTCTTC	CASSLLVGGAEDEQFF
TRBV6-5	TRBJ2-3	few	.	15	TGTGCCAGCAGTCCAGTTGCGTACCTCACAGATACGCAGTATTTT	CASSPVAYLTDTQYF
TRBV24-1	TRBJ2-7	few	.	13	TGTGCCACCAGTGATACTACAGGCTACGAGCAGTACTTC	CATSDTTGYEQYF
TRBV7-2	TRBJ1-1	.	.	12	TGTGCCAGCAAGGGGAGGGCTATGTGGGCTTTCTTT	CASKGRAMWAFF
TRBV12-3/TRBV12-4	TRBJ1-5	.	.	17	TGTGCCAGCAGTTTTCGGGGGCGAGAGAACAGCAATCAGCCCCAGCATTTT	CASSFRGRENSNQPQHF
TRBV6-5	TRBJ1-6	.	.	16	TGTGCCAGCAGTTGGAGGCGGCAGGGCCAAAATTCACCCCTCCACTTT	CASSWRRQGQNSPLHF
TRBV6-2/TRBV6-3	TRBJ2-2	.	.	14	TGTGCCAGAAAGGGTTCACTGAGCACCGGGGAGCTGTTTTTT	CARKGSLSTGELFF
TRBV3-1	TRBJ2-1	many	TRBD2	15	TGTGCCAGCAGGGGGGGACTATTCTCCTACAATGAGCAGTTCTTC	CASRGGLFSYNEQFF